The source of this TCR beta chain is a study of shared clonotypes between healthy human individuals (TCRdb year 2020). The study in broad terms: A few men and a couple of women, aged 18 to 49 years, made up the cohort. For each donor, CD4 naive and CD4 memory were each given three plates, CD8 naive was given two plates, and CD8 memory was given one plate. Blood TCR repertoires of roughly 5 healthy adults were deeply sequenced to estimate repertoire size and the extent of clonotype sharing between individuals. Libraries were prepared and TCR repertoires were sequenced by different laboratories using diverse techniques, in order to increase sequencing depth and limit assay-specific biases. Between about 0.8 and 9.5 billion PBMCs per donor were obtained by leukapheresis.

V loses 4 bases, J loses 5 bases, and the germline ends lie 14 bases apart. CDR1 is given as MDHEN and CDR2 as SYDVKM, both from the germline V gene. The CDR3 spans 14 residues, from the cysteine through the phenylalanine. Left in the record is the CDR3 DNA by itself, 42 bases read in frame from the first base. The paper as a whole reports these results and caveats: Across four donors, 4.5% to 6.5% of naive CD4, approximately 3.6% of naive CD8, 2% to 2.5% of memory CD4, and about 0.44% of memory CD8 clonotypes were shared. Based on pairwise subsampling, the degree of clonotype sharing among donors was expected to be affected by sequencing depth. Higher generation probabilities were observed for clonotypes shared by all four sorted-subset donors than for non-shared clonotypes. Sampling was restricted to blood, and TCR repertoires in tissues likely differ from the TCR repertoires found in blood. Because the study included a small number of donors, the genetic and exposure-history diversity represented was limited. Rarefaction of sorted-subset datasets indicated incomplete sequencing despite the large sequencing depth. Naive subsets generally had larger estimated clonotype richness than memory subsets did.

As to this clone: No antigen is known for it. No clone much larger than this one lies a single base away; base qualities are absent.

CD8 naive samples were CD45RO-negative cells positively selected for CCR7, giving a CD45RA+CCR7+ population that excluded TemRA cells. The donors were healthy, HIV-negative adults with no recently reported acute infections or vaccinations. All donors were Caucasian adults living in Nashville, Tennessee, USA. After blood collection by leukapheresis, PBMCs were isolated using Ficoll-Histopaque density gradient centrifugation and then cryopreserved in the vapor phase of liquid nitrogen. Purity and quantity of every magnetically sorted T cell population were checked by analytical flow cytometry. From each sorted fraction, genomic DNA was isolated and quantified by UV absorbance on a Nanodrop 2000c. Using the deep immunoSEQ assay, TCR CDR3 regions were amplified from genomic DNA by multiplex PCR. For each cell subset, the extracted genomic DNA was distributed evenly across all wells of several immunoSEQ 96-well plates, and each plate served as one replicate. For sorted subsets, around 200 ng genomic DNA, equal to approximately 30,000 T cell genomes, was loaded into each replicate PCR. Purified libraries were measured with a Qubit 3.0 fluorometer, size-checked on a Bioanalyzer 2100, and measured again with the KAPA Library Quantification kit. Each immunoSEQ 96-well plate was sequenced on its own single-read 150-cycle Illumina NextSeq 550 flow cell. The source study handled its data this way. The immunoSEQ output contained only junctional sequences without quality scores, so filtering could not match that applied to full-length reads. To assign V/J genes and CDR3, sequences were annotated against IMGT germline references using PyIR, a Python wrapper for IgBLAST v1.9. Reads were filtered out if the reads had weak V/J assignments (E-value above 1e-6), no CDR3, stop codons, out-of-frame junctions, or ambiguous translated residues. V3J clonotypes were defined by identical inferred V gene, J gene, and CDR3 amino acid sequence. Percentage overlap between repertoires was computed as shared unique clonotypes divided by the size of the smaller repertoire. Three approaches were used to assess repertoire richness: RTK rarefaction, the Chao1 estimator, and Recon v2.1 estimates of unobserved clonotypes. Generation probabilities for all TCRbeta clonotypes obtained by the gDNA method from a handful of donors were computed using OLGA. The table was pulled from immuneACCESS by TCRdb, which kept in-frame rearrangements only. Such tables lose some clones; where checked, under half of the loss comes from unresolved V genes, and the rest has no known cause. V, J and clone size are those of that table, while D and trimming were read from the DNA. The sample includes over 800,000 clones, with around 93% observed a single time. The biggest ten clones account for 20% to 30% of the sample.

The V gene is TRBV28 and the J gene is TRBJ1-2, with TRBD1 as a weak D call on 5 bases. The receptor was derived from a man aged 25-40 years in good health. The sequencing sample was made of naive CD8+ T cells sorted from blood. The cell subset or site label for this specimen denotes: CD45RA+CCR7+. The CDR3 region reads CASSSYGTVYGYTF. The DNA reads TGTGCCAGCAGTTCGTACGGGACTGTGTATGGCTACACCTTC.